This T cell receptor (beta chain) stems from a study of blood T cell repertoires in COVID-19. Study information: COVID-19 samples from acute and convalescent phases originated in the United States, Italy and Spain. PBMCs, B-cell-depleted T cells, or T cells provided the cDNA or gDNA that made up the material.

The germline V and J ends were trimmed by 7 bases and 4 bases, with 17 bases remaining between them. The length of the CDR3 is 15 residues. Looked up from germline, CDR1 is SNHLY and CDR2 is FYNNEI. Authors' methods: From reference gene primer amplification, estimates of nucleated cell counts were derived. TCRdb's copy holds only in-frame clones and misses some; the assay was immunoSEQ multiplex PCR. From that table come the V and J calls and clone size; the DNA was used to work out D and trimming. Among 90,000 to 140,000 clones listed, about four fifths were seen once. The genes are TRBV2 and TRBJ1-5; TRBD1 is a possible D gene (6 bases). The sequenced material came from peripheral blood. This sequence originates from a man older than 75 with acute or convalescent COVID-19. CDR3 amino acids: CASKREGGANQPQHF. In DNA, the CDR3 is TGTGCCAGCAAAAGAGAGGGGGGGGCGAATCAGCCCCAGCATTTT.